Listed here is a single T cell receptor beta chain. Its antigen is still unknown. The sample belongs to a study of T-cell memory formation after mild COVID-19. Notes on the study in general: CD4+ contracting clones were mainly CM and EM; CD8+ ones, EMRA.

The germline V and J ends were trimmed by 6 bases and 2 bases, with 11 bases remaining between them. The CDR3 is 13 residues long. Per germline, CDR1 MNHEY and CDR2 SVGEGT. TCRdb re-analysed the 5' RACE reads in MiXCR, keeping a single row per CDR3 protein. The sample records 240,000 or so distinct CDR3 sequences, around a tenth being singletons. The TCR was taken from a man younger than 35 who had mild COVID-19 (a few samples of this study predate the infection). Cell type and time point are not known. V is TRBV6-2 or TRBV6-3 and J is TRBJ2-7; no definite D call. Sequencing used PBMCs or a T cell subset sorted from them (not recorded which). For the CDR3, the DNA is TGTGCCAGCAGGTCTTTTGGGGCCTACGAGCAGTACTTC. Protein sequence: CASRSFGAYEQYF.